Here is one TCR beta chain with its context. Its antigen is not known. Noted treatment: oral pan-JAK inhibitor, 5-10 mg twice daily. Reverse transcribed after extraction, RNA yielded cDNA as the sequencing template. Sequenced by immunoSEQ multiplex PCR; TCRdb stores in-frame clones only, minus some. This table has roughly 200,000 clones, about three fifths appearing once. The data stem from a study of CD8+ T cells in alopecia areata. Study-wide findings and caveats: Patients shared TCRs less clearly than mice did, possibly for HLA-related reasons. Expanded CD8+ clones among the top 100, and scalp clonality, were significantly decreased by tofacitinib.

Between the trimmed V and J ends, which lost 5 bases and 1 base, there was a span of 12 bases. The CDR3 spans 14 residues. The germline V gene has CDR1 SGHDT and CDR2 YYEEEE. The input for sequencing was CD8+ T cells sorted from blood, taken at week 24, from a patient treated with tofacitinib. The receptor was isolated from a human donor with alopecia areata. The chain joins TRBV5-6 to TRBJ2-5; tentatively, D is TRBD1 (6 bases). The CDR3 sequence is CASRFGTPQETQYF. CDR3 sequence (DNA): TGTGCCAGCAGGTTTGGGACACCCCAAGAGACCCAGTACTTC. The full variable domain, with the rest looked up from reference TRBV5-6 and TRBJ2-5, is DAGVTQSPTHLIKTRGQQVTLRCSPKSGHDTVSWYQQALGQGPQFIFQYYEEEERQRGNFPDRFSGHQFPNYSSELNVNALLLGDSALYLCASRFGTPQETQYFGPGTRLLVL.